The 19 T cell receptor beta chains listed next were all sequenced from one sample in a study of cytomegalovirus exposure and HLA in healthy donors. Primers: 60 Vbeta forward and 13 Jbeta reverse. Libraries were prepared by immunoSEQ multiplex PCR; TCRdb keeps only in-frame clonotypes and omits some of them. The table includes roughly 130,000 clones, 75% to 85% detected once. The sequenced material came from PBMCs. The receptors come from a woman in her forties in good health and CMV-seronegative.

This clone was found a few times. V and J are TRBV9 and TRBJ1-6; D is possibly TRBD1 (6 bases). The CDR3 runs 15 residues. V was shortened by 10 bases and J by 7 bases, with 21 bases between the two germline ends. The germline V gene encodes CDR1 SGDLS and CDR2 YYNGEE. This chain's CDR3 is CASSSGRGGNSPLHF. For the CDR3, the DNA is TGTGCCTCCAGCTCCGGGAGGGGGGGAAATTCACCCCTCCACTTT.

Turning to this clone: The junction departs from the called germline gene at one end, perhaps through a read error. V gene TRBV7-7 combines with J gene TRBJ2-3, with D perhaps matching TRBD2 (5 bases). The germline V gene has CDR1 SSHAT and CDR2 FNYEAQ (reference sequence). CDR3 length: 13 amino acids. This CDR3 reads CASSPLVSDTQYF. The CDR3 DNA follows: TGTGCTAGCAGCCCACTAGTTTCAGATACGCAGTATTTT.

The table lists this clone with a few counts. The chain is built from TRBV4-3 and TRBJ2-7; TRBD1 matches 7 bases. V was pared by 4 bases and J by 5 bases, with 5 bases of the junction left unmatched. This CDR3 contains 13 residues. Germline CDR1 reads LGHNA; CDR2 reads YSLEER. The CDR3 here is CASSRAQGHEQYF. Here the CDR3 DNA reads TGCGCCAGCAGCCGGGCACAGGGGCACGAGCAGTACTTC.

The chain has TRBV29-1 and TRBJ1-4, with TRBD1 matching 8 bases. The CDR3 loop spans 15 amino acids. The ends lost 6 bases at V and 6 bases at J; junction bases unmatched: 12. Germline CDR1 SQVTM, CDR2 ANQGSEA. The CDR3 loop reads CSVAEPQGAHEKLFF. The DNA for the CDR3 is TGCAGCGTCGCCGAGCCCCAGGGGGCGCATGAAAAACTGTTTTTT.

Comments on this clone: The germline gene is not matched at one end of the junction; a read error may be the cause. The chain is built from TRBV5-6 and TRBJ1-2, with D hard to call. Germline CDR1 SGHDT, CDR2 YYEEEE. The CDR3 runs to 14 residues. This CDR3 reads CASSLMPSNYGYPF. CDR3 coding DNA: TGTGCCAGCAGCTTGATGCCGTCTAACTATGGCTACCCCTTC.

This clone was counted between two and nine times. The DNA of the CDR3 is TGCGCCAGCAGTGTTTGGGGAGGGGAAGAGACCCAGTACTTC. Translation gives CASSVWGGEETQYF. J is TRBJ2-5 and V is TRBV10-2, with 7 bases lining up with TRBD2. J was trimmed by 3 bases and V by 4 bases; bases with no gene match: 5. Germline V lookup: CDR1 WSHSY, CDR2 SAAADI. The CDR3 length is 14 residues.

This chain connects TRBV29-1 to TRBJ1-1, with D perhaps TRBD1 (6 bases). The germline gives CDR1 SQVTM, CDR2 ANQGSEA. The V gene lost 6 bases and the J gene lost 4 bases, with 12 bases spanning the gap. The CDR3 contains 12 residues. CDR3 sequence: CSVAGTPTEAFF. CDR3 in DNA: TGCAGCGTCGCTGGGACACCCACTGAAGCTTTCTTT.

J is TRBJ2-2 and V is TRBV7-3; possibly TRBD2 for D (6 bases). This CDR3 has 14 residues. Germline CDR1 is SGHTA and CDR2 is FQGTGA. V was pared by 5 bases and J by 3 bases, with 10 bases between. The CDR3 DNA follows: TGTGCCAGCAGCCCGGGACTTGACACCGGGGAGCTGTTTTTT. Amino acids: CASSPGLDTGELFF.

The rearrangement uses TRBV7-9 and TRBJ2-1; no definite D call. The CDR3 runs 14 residues. Trimming pared 4 bases from V and 5 bases from J, leaving 12 bases between. Germline loops: CDR1 SEHNR, CDR2 FQNEAQ (reference sequence). CDR3 residues: CASSSSPLDNEQFF. CDR3 coding DNA: TGTGCCAGCAGCTCCAGTCCCCTCGACAATGAGCAGTTCTTC.

The rearrangement joins TRBV13 to TRBJ2-5; a weak D match, TRBD1 (6 bases). V lost 5 bases and J 3 bases, leaving 19 bases between the germline ends. CDR1 and CDR2 from the germline V gene are PRHDT and FYEKMQ (reference sequence). The CDR3 contains 16 residues. CDR3 residues: CASSPGLRGGKETQYF. For the CDR3, the DNA is TGTGCCAGCAGCCCGGGGCTCCGAGGGGGAAAAGAGACCCAGTACTTC.

The chain has TRBV11-2 and TRBJ1-4; D is perhaps TRBD1 (5 bases). The CDR3 is 15 residues long. CDR1 SGHAT and CDR2 FQNNGV come from the germline V gene. V gave up 1 base and J gave up 8 bases, with 14 bases separating them. The DNA of the CDR3 is TGTGCCAGCAGCTTAGCGGGACTTCGACAGGAAAAACTGTTTTTT. Translated, it gives CASSLAGLRQEKLFF. The whole variable domain, filled in from reference TRBV11-2 and TRBJ1-4, reads EAGVAQSPRYKIIEKRQSVAFWCNPISGHATLYWYQQILGQGPKLLIQFQNNGVVDDSQLPKDRFSAERLKGVDSTLKIQPAKLEDSAVYLCASSLAGLRQEKLFFGSGTQLSVL.

This chain uses TRBV5-4 with TRBJ1-3, with a tentative D call TRBD1 (6 bases). Germline CDR1 SGHNT, CDR2 YYREEE (reference sequence). The V and J ends lost 0 bases and 2 bases respectively, with 12 bases between them. The CDR3 loop spans 16 amino acids. CDR3 region: CASSLGGRGAGNTIYF. The CDR3 coding sequence is TGTGCCAGCAGCTTGGGTGGCAGGGGAGCTGGAAACACCATATATTTT.

Only a few counts were recorded for this clone. Germline is not matched at one junction end, which may reflect a read error. The chain links TRBV7-8 to TRBJ1-1; TRBD1 aligns across 9 bases. The CDR3 contains 17 residues. Germline CDR1 is SGHVS and CDR2 is FQNEAQ. This CDR3 is CASRFIGPGQGGAEAFF. CDR3 nucleotide sequence: TGTGCCAGCCGCTTCATAGGACCGGGACAGGGCGGGGCTGAAGCTTTCTTT.

The V gene is TRBV7-6, the J gene TRBJ2-5; no clear D. The CDR3 is 12 amino acids. The ends were cut back, 5 bases at V and 5 bases at J, with 9 bases in the middle. The germline V gene encodes CDR1 SGHVS and CDR2 FNYEAQ. CDR3 coding DNA: TGTGCCAGCAGCCCAGGTCGGGAGACCCAGTACTTC. Encoded protein: CASSPGRETQYF.

The chain has TRBV7-9 and TRBJ2-3, with no clear D. V was shortened by 3 bases and J by 7 bases, with 5 bases between the two germline ends. Per the germline V gene, CDR1 is SEHNR and CDR2 is FQNEAQ (reference sequence). CDR3 length: 11 amino acids. The CDR3 DNA reads as TGTGCCAGCAGCTTTAGCTATACGCAGTATTTT. Its protein is CASSFSYTQYF.

The chain joins TRBV27 to TRBJ1-2; 8 bases are a match to TRBD1. V dropped 5 bases and J dropped 2; count of bases not matched to a gene: 10. Germline V CDR1 and CDR2: MNHEY, SMNVEV (reference sequence). The CDR3 runs 16 residues. The CDR3 DNA reads TGTGCCAGCAGTCCGTCGACAGGGGAGGCAAACTATGGCTACACCTTC. Its protein product is CASSPSTGEANYGYTF.

This chain links TRBV19 with TRBJ2-7; maybe TRBD1 (6 bases). CDR3 size: 12 residues. Trimming removed 8 bases at V and 0 bases at J, with 8 bases between. Germline V gives CDR1 LNHDA, CDR2 SQIVND (reference sequence). CDR3: CASGQHSYEQYF. The CDR3 DNA follows: TGTGCCAGTGGACAGCACTCCTACGAGCAGTACTTC.

This clone was found a few times. V and J are TRBV7-9 and TRBJ2-5; 8 bases line up with TRBD2. The CDR3 totals 15 residues. Germline V gene sequence: CDR1 SEHNR, CDR2 FQNEAQ (reference sequence). V dropped 1 base and J dropped 1; count of bases not matched to a gene: 2. The CDR3, as DNA: TGTGCCAGCAGCTTAGAGCGGGGGATCCAAGAGACCCAGTACTTC. Its translation: CASSLERGIQETQYF. Together with reference TRBV7-9 and TRBJ2-5, the CDR3 gives the full variable domain: DTGVSQNPRHKITKRGQNVTFRCDPISEHNRLYWYRQTLGQGPEFLTYFQNEAQLEKSRLLSDRFSAERPKGSFSTLEIQRTEQGDSAMYLCASSLERGIQETQYFGPGTRLLVL.

This clone was counted between two and nine times. V usage is TRBV5-1 and J usage is TRBJ2-2, with TRBD1 identical over 10 bases. With 4 bases clipped from V and 4 bases from J, the junction kept 4 bases outside the gene matches. Germline-derived CDR1 and CDR2 are SGHRS and YFSETQ. The CDR3 runs 15 residues. CDR3 sequence (DNA): TGCGCCAGCAGCGGACAGGGGGGGATCACCGGGGAGCTGTTTTTT. As protein: CASSGQGGITGELFF.